This TCR beta chain was sequenced for a study of shared clonotypes between healthy human individuals. Some clones are missing from TCRdb's copy, which holds only in-frame ones; the method was immunoSEQ multiplex PCR. The table has about 2.4 million clones, 93% seen once; the top ten hold around 0.37%. Trimming removed 8 bases from V and 4 bases from J; junction bases left unmatched: 9. CDR3 size: 15 residues. In germline, CDR1 is SNHLY, CDR2 FYNNEI. This clone was observed a single time. The chain couples TRBV2 to TRBJ2-3; 10 nucleotides align to TRBD1. The source of this sequence is a man aged 18 to 29 in good health. Some clones in this sample may be carry-over from other donors' samples. Sequenced material: naive CD4+ T cells from PBMCs. The subset is: CD45RA+ positively selected. The DNA for the CDR3 is TGTGCCAGCCGAACCGGGACAGGGGTGGCAGATACGCAGTATTTT. Translating gives CASRTGTGVADTQYF. Together with reference TRBV2 and TRBJ2-3, the CDR3 gives the full variable domain: EPEVTQTPSHQVTQMGQEVILRCVPISNHLYFYWYRQILGQKVEFLVSFYNNEISEKSEIFDDQFSVERPDGSNFTLKIRSTKLEDSAMYFCASRTGTGVADTQYFGPGTRLTVL.